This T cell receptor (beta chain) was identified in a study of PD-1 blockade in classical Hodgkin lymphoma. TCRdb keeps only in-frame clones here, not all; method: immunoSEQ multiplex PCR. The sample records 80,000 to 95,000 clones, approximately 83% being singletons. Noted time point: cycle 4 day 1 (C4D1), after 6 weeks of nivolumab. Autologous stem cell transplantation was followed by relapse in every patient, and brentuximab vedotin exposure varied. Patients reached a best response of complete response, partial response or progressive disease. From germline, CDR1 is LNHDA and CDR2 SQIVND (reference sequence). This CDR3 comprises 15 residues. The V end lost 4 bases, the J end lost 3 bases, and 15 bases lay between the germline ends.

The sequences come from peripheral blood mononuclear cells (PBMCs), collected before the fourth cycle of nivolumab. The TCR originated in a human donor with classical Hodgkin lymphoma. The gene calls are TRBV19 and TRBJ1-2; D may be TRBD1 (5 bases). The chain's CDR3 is CASSTHRDSHYGYTF. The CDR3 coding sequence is TGTGCCAGTAGTACCCACCGCGACAGCCACTATGGCTACACCTTC.